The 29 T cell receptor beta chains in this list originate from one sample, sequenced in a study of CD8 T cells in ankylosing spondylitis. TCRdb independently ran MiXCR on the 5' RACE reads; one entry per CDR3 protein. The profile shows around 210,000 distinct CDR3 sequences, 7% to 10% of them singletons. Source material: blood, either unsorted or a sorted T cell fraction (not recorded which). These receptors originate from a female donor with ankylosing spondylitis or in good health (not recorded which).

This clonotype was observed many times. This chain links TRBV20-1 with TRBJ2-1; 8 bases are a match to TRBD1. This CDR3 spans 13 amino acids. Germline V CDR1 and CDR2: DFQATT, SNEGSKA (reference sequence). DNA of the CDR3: TGCAGCTCGGGGGACAGGCAAGTAAATGAGCAGTTCTTC. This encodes CSSGDRQVNEQFF.

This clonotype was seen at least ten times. CDR3 in DNA: TGTGCCAGCACCCCCCGGGACGGCAATCAGCCCCAGCATTTT. It specifies CASTPRDGNQPQHF. The chain employs TRBV12-3 or TRBV12-4 and TRBJ1-5; weak D call: TRBD1 (5 bases). The CDR3 extends over 14 amino acids. V was trimmed by 7 bases and J by 2 bases, leaving 12 bases between them.

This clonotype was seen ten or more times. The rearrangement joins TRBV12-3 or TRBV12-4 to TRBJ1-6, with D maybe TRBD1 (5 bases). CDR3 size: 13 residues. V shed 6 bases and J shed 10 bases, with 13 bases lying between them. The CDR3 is CASSPGHRSPLHF. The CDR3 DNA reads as TGTGCCAGCAGCCCAGGGCACAGATCACCCCTCCACTTT.

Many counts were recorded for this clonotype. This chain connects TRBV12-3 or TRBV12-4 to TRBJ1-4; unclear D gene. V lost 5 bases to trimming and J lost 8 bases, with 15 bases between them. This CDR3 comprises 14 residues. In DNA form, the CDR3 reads TGTGCCAGCAGTGGCCGGGCCCTGGGGGAAAAACTGTTTTTT. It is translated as CASSGRALGEKLFF.

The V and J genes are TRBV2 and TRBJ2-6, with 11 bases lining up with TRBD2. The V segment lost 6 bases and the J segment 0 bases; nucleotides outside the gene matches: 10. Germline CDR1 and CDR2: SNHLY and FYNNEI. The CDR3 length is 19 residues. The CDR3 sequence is CASRTGLAETTSGANVLTF. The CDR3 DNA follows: TGTGCCAGCAGGACGGGACTAGCGGAAACAACCTCTGGGGCCAACGTCCTGACTTTC.

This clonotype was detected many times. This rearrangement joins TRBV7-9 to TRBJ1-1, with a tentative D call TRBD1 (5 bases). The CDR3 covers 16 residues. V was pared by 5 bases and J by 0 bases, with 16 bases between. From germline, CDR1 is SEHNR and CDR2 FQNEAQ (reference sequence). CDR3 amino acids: CASSLSSGGMNTEAFF. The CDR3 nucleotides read TGTGCCAGCAGCCTTTCTTCCGGGGGAATGAACACTGAAGCTTTCTTT.

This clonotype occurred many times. The CDR3 region has the DNA TGTGCCACCCAGCCGATCGGGGAACAAGAGACCCAGTACTTC. This translates into CATQPIGEQETQYF. This chain connects TRBV25-1 to TRBJ2-5, with D perhaps matching TRBD2 (5 bases). The V and J ends lost 10 bases and 2 bases respectively, with 17 bases between them. The CDR3 has 14 residues. The V gene's germline CDR1 is MGHDK and CDR2 SYGVNS.

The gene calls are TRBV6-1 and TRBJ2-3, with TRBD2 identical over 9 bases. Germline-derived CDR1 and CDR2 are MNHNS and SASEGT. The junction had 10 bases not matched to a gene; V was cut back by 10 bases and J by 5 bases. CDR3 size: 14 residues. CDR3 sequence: CAIPGGRVRDTQYF. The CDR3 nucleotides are TGTGCCATCCCAGGCGGGAGGGTGAGAGATACGCAGTATTTT.

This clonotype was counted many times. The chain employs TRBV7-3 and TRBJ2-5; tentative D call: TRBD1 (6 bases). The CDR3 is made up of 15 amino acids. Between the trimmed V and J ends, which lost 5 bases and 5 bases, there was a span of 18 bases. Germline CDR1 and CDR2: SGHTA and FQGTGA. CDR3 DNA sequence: TGTGCCAGCAGCGCAGGGGCCCAGAGGATGGAGACCCAGTACTTC. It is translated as CASSAGAQRMETQYF.

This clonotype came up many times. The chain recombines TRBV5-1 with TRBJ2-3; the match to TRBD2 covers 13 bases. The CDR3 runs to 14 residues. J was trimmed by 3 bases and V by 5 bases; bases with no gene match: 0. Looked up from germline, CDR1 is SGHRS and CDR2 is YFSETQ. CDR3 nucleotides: TGCGCCAGCAGGGGACTAGCGGGGACAGATACGCAGTATTTT. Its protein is CASRGLAGTDTQYF.

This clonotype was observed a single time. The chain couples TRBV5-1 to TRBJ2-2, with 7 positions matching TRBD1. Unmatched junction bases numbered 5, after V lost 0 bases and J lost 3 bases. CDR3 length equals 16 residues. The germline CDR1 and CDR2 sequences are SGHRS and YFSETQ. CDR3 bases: TGCGCCAGCAGCTTGGAAGGGACAGAGTACACCGGGGAGCTGTTTTTT. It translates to CASSLEGTEYTGELFF.

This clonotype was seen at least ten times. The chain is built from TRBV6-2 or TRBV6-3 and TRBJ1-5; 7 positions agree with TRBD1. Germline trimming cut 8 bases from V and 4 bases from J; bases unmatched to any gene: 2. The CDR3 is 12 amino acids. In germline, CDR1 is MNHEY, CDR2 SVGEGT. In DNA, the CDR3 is TGTGCCAGCGCGACAGGGAATCAGCCCCAGCATTTT. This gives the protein CASATGNQPQHF.

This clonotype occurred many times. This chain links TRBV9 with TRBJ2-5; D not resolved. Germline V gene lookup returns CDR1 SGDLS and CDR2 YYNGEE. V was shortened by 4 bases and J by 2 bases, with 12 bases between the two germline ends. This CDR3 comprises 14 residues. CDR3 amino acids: CASSPPAEQETQYF. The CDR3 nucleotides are TGTGCCAGCAGCCCCCCGGCAGAGCAAGAGACCCAGTACTTC.

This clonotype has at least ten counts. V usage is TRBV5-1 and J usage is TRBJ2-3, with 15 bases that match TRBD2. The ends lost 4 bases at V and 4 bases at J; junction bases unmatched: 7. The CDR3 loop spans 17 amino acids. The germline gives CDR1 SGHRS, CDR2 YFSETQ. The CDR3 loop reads CASSTGLAGGWPDTQYF. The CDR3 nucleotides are TGCGCCAGCAGCACGGGACTAGCGGGAGGTTGGCCAGATACGCAGTATTTT.

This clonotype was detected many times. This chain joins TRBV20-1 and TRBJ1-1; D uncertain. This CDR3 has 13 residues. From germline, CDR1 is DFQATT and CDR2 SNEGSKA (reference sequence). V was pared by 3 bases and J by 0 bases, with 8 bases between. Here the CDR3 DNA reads TGCAGTGCTAGCTCGAATGTGAACACTGAAGCTTTCTTT. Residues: CSASSNVNTEAFF.

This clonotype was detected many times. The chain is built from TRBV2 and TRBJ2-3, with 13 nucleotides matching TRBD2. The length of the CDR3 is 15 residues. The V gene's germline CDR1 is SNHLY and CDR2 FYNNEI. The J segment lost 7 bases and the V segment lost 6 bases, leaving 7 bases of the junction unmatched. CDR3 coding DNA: TGTGCCAGCAGAGGACTAGCGGGAGCTTTGAATACGCAGTATTTT. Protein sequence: CASRGLAGALNTQYF.

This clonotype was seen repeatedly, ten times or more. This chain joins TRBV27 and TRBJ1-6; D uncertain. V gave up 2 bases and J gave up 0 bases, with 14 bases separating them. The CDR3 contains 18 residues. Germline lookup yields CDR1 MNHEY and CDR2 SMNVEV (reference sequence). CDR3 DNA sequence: TGTGCCAGCAGTTTAGTGAGGATCTCCAGCTCCTATAATTCACCCCTCCACTTT. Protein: CASSLVRISSSYNSPLHF.

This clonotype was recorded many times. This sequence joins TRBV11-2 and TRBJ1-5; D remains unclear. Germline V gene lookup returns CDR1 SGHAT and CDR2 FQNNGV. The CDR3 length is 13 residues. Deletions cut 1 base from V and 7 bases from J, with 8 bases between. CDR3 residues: CASSLALEQPQHF. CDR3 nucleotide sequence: TGTGCCAGCAGCTTAGCTCTTGAGCAGCCCCAGCATTTT.

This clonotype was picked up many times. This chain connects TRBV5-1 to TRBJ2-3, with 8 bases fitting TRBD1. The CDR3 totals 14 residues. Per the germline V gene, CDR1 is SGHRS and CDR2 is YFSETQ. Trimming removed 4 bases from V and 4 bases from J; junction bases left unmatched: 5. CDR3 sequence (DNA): TGCGCCAGCAGCCTTGGACAGGGATCAGATACGCAGTATTTT. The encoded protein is CASSLGQGSDTQYF.

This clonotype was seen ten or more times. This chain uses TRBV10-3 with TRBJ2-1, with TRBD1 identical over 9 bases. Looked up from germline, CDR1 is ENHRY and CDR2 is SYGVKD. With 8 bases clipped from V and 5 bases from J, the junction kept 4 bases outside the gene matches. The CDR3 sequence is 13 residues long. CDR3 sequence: CAIRDRGDNEQFF. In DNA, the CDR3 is TGTGCCATCCGAGACAGGGGGGACAATGAGCAGTTCTTC.

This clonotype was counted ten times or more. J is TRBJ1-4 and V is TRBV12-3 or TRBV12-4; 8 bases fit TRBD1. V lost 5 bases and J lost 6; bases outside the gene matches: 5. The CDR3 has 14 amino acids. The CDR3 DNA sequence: TGTGCCAGCAGTCGCCAGACAGGGGATGAAAAACTGTTTTTT. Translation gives CASSRQTGDEKLFF.

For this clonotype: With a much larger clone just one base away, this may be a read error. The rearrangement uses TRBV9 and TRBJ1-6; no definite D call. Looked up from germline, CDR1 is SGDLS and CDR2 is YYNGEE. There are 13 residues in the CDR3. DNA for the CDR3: TGTGCCAGCAGTGCAGGCGGGAATTCACACCTCCACTTT. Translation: CASSAGGNSHLHF.

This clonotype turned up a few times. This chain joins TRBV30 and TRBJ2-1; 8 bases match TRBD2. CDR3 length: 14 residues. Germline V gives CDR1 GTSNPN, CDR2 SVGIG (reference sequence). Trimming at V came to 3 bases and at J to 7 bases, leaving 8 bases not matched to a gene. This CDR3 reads CAWSFGRARNEQFF. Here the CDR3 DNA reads TGTGCCTGGAGCTTCGGGAGGGCCAGGAATGAGCAGTTCTTC.

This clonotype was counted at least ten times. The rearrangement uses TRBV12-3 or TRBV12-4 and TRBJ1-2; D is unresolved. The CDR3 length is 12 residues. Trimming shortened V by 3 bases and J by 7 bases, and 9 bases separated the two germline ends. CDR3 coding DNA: TGTGCCAGCAGTTTGCTGGGCGGTGGCTACACCTTC. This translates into CASSLLGGGYTF.

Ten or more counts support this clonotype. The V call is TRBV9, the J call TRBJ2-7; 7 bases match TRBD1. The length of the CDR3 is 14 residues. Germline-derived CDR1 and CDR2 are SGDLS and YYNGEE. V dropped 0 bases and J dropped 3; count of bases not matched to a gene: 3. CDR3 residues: CASSVGTGNYEQYF. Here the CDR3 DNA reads TGTGCCAGCAGCGTAGGGACAGGAAACTACGAGCAGTACTTC.

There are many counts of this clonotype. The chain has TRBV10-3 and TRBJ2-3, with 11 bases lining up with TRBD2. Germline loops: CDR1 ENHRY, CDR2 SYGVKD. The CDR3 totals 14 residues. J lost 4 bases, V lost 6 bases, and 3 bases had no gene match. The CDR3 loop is CAISGTSGSDTQYF. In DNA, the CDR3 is TGTGCCATCAGCGGGACTAGCGGTTCAGATACGCAGTATTTT.

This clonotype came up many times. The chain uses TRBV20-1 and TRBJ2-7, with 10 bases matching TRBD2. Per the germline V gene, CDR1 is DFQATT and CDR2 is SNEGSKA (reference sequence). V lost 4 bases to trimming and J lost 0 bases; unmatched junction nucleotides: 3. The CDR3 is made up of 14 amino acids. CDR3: CSAIRTSGSYEQYF. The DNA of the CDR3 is TGCAGTGCTATCCGGACTAGCGGCTCCTACGAGCAGTACTTC.

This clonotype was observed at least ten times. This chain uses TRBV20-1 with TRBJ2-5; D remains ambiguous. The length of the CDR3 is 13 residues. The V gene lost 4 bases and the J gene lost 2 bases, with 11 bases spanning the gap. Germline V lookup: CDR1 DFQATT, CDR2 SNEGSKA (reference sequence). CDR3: CSANSRDQETQYF. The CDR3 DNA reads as TGCAGTGCTAACAGTAGGGATCAAGAGACCCAGTACTTC.

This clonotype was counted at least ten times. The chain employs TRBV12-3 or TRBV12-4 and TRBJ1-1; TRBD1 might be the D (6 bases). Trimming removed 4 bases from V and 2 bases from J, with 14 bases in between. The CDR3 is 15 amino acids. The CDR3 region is CASSYPPQGNTEAFF. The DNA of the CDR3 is TGTGCCAGCAGTTACCCCCCACAGGGTAACACTGAAGCTTTCTTT.